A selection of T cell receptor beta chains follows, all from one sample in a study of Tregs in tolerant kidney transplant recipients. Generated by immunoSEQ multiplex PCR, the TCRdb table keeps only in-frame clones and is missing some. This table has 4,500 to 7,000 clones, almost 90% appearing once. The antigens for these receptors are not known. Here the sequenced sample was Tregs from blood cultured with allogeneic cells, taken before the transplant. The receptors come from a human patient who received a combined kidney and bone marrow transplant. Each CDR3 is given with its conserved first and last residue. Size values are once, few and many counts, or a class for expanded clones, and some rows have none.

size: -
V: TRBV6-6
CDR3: CASSYRQRAEQYF

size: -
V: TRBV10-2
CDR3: CASSAAQMEQYF

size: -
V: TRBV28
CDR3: CASSFRGRSSGNTIYF

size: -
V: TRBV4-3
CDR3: CASSPSGQGSEKLFF

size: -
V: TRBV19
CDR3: CASSTRRWTDHPYEQYF

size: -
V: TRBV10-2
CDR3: CASSPRDRGQETQYF

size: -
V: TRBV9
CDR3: CASSPRGTSASYEQFF

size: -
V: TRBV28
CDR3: CASSLSWTGTDSPLHF

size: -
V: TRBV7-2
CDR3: CASRISAPDPYGYTF

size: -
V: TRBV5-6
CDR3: CASNYRTGGSTGELFF

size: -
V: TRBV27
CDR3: CASSLSPGVTEAFF

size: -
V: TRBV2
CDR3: CASSALQGTGELFF

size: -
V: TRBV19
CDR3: CASSRGAGGPSGANVLTF

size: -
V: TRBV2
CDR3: CASRTTTRSNTGELFF

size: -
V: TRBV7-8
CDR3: CASSSWGGMNTEAFF

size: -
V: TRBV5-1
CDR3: CASSLAYGQGAYEQYF

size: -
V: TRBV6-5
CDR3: CASSYEGLVETQYF

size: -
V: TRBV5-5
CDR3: CASSLRQGARKIGELFF

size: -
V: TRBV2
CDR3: CASSEEAGGNQPQHF

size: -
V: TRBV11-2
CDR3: CASSLVGGGFLTDTQYF

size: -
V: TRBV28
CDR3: CASSASLGTPGSPLHF

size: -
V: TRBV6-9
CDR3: CASSYLRKTGDYEQYF

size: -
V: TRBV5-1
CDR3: CASRGTGNYEQYF

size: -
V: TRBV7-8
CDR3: CASSLAGPGLAGRANEQFF

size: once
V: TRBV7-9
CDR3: CASSFEPISGRAGETQYF

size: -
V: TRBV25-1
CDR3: CASSEDRGRDYGYTF

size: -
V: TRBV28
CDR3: CASRPGTGGSDTQYF

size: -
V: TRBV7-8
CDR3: CASSLFLAGGPSSYEQYF

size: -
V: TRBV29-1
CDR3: CSVGTGNNEQFF

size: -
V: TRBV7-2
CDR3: CASSFRTGPNYGYTF

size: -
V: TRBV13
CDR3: CASSRAGTGRSPLHF

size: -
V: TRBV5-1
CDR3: CASSLIGVTNEKLFF

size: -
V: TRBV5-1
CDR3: CASSLAGNSPLHF

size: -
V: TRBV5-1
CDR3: CASSPATGGSGANVLTF

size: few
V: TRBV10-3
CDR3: CAIRRTGEDGYTF

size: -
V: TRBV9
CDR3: CASSVGTGFGYTF

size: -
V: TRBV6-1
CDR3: CASSAGLAGGATDTQYF

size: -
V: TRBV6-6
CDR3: CASSPGRKGAYEQYF

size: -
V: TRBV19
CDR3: CASSSSGASTDTQYF

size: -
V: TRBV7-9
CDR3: CASSLAEAGYTEAFF

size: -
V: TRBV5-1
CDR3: CASSSQGPPYNEQFF

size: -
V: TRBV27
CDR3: CASSLRDTQYF

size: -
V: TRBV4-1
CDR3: CASSPHTGGGNEKLFF